The subject of this entry is one T cell receptor (delta chain). The sample belongs to a study of gamma-delta chains in newborns, infants, children. Looking at the study overall: Microbial exposure reportedly drives polyclonal innate γδ T cell expansion after birth.

TCRdb reanalysed the reads via CATT. The sample holds about 9,200 delta-chain clones, 20% to 25% seen once. The V gene lost 0 bases and the J gene lost 0 bases, with 28 bases spanning the gap. Germline V gives CDR1 GEAIGNYY, CDR2 EKD. This CDR3 spans 21 amino acids. This chain uses TRDV2 with TRDJ1; a possible D gene is TRDD2 (8 bases). Sequences were obtained from blood. The receptor was derived from a child who was a newborn, infant or young child, either healthy, febrile or measles-vaccinated (not recorded which). CDR3 nucleotide sequence: TGTGCCTGTGACACCATACTTCCTACGTCGGTCTGGGGGTCGTACACCGATAAACTCATCTTT. Residues: CACDTILPTSVWGSYTDKLIF.